The 18 T cell receptor beta chains below all came from one sample that was sequenced in a study of shared clonotypes between healthy human individuals. Produced via immunoSEQ multiplex PCR; TCRdb's table is partial and in-frame only. There are approximately 1,000,000 clones in the sample; approximately 75% occur only once, and over 0.8% lies in the top ten. The specimen was memory CD4+ T cells from PBMCs. Subset denoted: CD45RA-negative fraction. Receptors originate from a young man in good health. Some clones in this sample may be carry-over from other donors' samples.

The chain employs TRBV5-1 and TRBJ2-3, with TRBD2 identical over 8 bases. The CDR3 length is 16 residues. Trimming at V came to 4 bases and at J to 4 bases, leaving 11 bases not matched to a gene. Germline V gives CDR1 SGHRS, CDR2 YFSETQ. In DNA, the CDR3 is TGCGCCAGCAGCCGAGGGCCAGCGGGAGCAGCAGATACGCAGTATTTT. This gives the protein CASSRGPAGAADTQYF.

The chain has TRBV7-3 and TRBJ2-2; 10 bases agree with TRBD1. J gave up 1 base and V 5 bases, and 4 bases lay outside the gene matches. The germline V gene encodes CDR1 SGHTA and CDR2 FQGTGA. CDR3 size: 16 residues. This chain's CDR3 is CASSPGQGLNTGELFF. The CDR3 coding sequence is TGTGCCAGCAGCCCGGGACAGGGGTTGAACACCGGGGAGCTGTTTTTT.

This clone was seen a few times. The chain joins TRBV27 to TRBJ1-1; 7 nucleotides agree with TRBD1. The germline V gene has CDR1 MNHEY and CDR2 SMNVEV (reference sequence). The CDR3 contains 12 residues. Trimming at V came to 8 bases and at J to 2 bases, leaving 2 bases not matched to a gene. CDR3 residues: CASGQVNTEAFF. The CDR3 DNA sequence: TGTGCCAGCGGACAGGTTAACACTGAAGCTTTCTTT.

The rearrangement links TRBV19 to TRBJ1-1, with TRBD1 identical over 8 bases. Germline V gives CDR1 LNHDA, CDR2 SQIVND (reference sequence). Losses at the gene ends were 3 bases for V and 3 bases for J; bases not matched to a gene: 0. This CDR3 is 13 amino acids long. CDR3 coding DNA: TGTGCCAGTAGTATGGACAGGGACACTGAAGCTTTCTTT. This codes for CASSMDRDTEAFF.

The chain is built from TRBV14 and TRBJ1-1; weak D call: TRBD1 (5 bases). The ends were cut back, 4 bases at V and 11 bases at J, with 20 bases in the middle. The CDR3 runs 14 residues. The germline gives CDR1 SGHDN, CDR2 FVKESK. CDR3 bases: TGTGCCAGCAGCCGCATCCTGGCGGGCCAGGGCGCTTTCTTT. Amino acid sequence: CASSRILAGQGAFF.

Note on this clone: Other DNA sequences in the same sample also yield this CDR3. The CDR3 here is CASSPDRNSYEQYF. In DNA form, the CDR3 reads TGTGCCAGCTCACCAGACAGGAACTCCTACGAGCAGTACTTC. This rearrangement joins TRBV18 to TRBJ2-7, with D maybe TRBD1 (6 bases). Germline V lookup: CDR1 KGHSH, CDR2 LQKENI. The CDR3 spans 14 residues. V was shortened by 2 bases and J by 0 bases, with 8 bases between the two germline ends.

The J gene is TRBJ2-3, the V gene TRBV11-2; D not resolved. The germline V and J ends were trimmed by 2 bases and 0 bases, with 6 bases remaining between them. Germline V gene lookup returns CDR1 SGHAT and CDR2 FQNNGV. The CDR3 is 14 residues long. The CDR3 region is CASSLLGSTDTQYF. The DNA of the CDR3 is TGTGCCAGCAGCTTACTCGGTAGCACAGATACGCAGTATTTT.

Details on this clone: The sample carries other DNA sequences with the same CDR3. This sequence joins TRBV7-2 and TRBJ2-7; 7 bases fit TRBD2. CDR1 and CDR2 from the germline V gene are SGHTA and FQGNSA. The CDR3 has 14 residues. V was clipped by 0 bases and J by 1 base; unmatched bases: 0. The CDR3, as DNA: TGTGCCAGCAGCTTAGCGGGGGGGTCCTACGAGCAGTACTTC. This sequence encodes CASSLAGGSYEQYF.

V is TRBV6-1 and J is TRBJ2-7, with 12 bases fitting TRBD2. V dropped 2 bases and J dropped 8; count of bases not matched to a gene: 4. Germline V lookup: CDR1 MNHNS, CDR2 SASEGT. The CDR3 sequence is 14 residues long. The CDR3 region has the DNA TGTGCCAGCAGTGAACTAGCGGGAGGGCGTCAGCAGTACTTC. Translating gives CASSELAGGRQQYF.

The gene calls are TRBV9 and TRBJ2-1; tentatively, D is TRBD1 (6 bases). Trimming stripped 0 bases from V and 7 bases from J, with 11 bases between. Germline lookup yields CDR1 SGDLS and CDR2 YYNGEE. CDR3 length: 14 amino acids. CDR3 sequence (DNA): TGTGCCAGCAGCGTAGACAGGGTCATGAATGAGCAGTTCTTC. Encoded protein: CASSVDRVMNEQFF.

This chain joins TRBV7-9 and TRBJ1-4, with D tentatively TRBD1 (5 bases). Germline assignment: CDR1 SEHNR and CDR2 FQNEAQ (reference sequence). The CDR3 sequence is 14 residues long. V dropped 5 bases and J dropped 5 bases, with 12 bases sitting between them. CDR3 coding DNA: TGTGCCAGCAGCCTCGAGGGGATAAATGAAAAACTGTTTTTT. Translation: CASSLEGINEKLFF. The variable domain in full, completed from reference TRBV7-9 and TRBJ1-4, reads DTGVSQNPRHKITKRGQNVTFRCDPISEHNRLYWYRQTLGQGPEFLTYFQNEAQLEKSRLLSDRFSAERPKGSFSTLEIQRTEQGDSAMYLCASSLEGINEKLFFGSGTQLSVL.

This chain uses TRBV6-6 with TRBJ2-1, with a possible D match to TRBD2 (6 bases). Trimming removed 0 bases from V and 1 base from J, with 10 bases in between. Germline-derived CDR1 and CDR2 are MNHNY and SVGAGI (reference sequence). The CDR3 covers 16 residues. This CDR3 is CASSYSGGKSYNEQFF. As DNA, the CDR3 is TGTGCCAGCAGTTACTCGGGGGGTAAGTCCTACAATGAGCAGTTCTTC.

The table lists this clone with a few counts. The chain carries TRBV2 and TRBJ1-2; possibly TRBD1 for D (6 bases). The CDR3 totals 14 residues. Between the trimmed V and J ends, which lost 5 bases and 0 bases, there was a span of 10 bases. Germline loops: CDR1 SNHLY, CDR2 FYNNEI. As DNA, the CDR3 is TGTGCCAGCAGTCCTCGGACAGCTAACTATGGCTACACCTTC. Its translation is CASSPRTANYGYTF.

The rearrangement links TRBV18 to TRBJ1-1; D is unresolved. The CDR3 runs 13 residues. V lost 6 bases and J lost 0, with 8 bases in between. From germline, CDR1 is KGHSH and CDR2 LQKENI. Written as DNA, the CDR3 is TGTGCCAGCTCGCGGGGAGTGAACACTGAAGCTTTCTTT. This encodes CASSRGVNTEAFF. Full variable domain (missing parts from reference TRBV18 and TRBJ1-1): NAGVMQNPRHLVRRRGQEARLRCSPMKGHSHVYWYRQLPEEGLKFMVYLQKENIIDESGMPKERFSAEFPKEGPSILRIQQVVRGDSAAYFCASSRGVNTEAFFGQGTRLTVV.

This chain uses TRBV18 with TRBJ1-2; no reliable D call. The CDR3 is made up of 14 amino acids. Trimming took 1 base from V and 3 from J, leaving 9 bases between them. Germline V gene sequence: CDR1 KGHSH, CDR2 LQKENI. CDR3 loop: CASSPLPGHYGYTF. The CDR3 DNA reads TGTGCCAGCTCACCACTACCAGGCCACTATGGCTACACCTTC. The full variable domain, in which reference TRBV18 and TRBJ1-2 provide the parts outside the CDR3, is NAGVMQNPRHLVRRRGQEARLRCSPMKGHSHVYWYRQLPEEGLKFMVYLQKENIIDESGMPKERFSAEFPKEGPSILRIQQVVRGDSAAYFCASSPLPGHYGYTFGSGTRLTVV.

CDR3: CASSGLESYYNEQFF. In DNA form, the CDR3 reads TGCGCCAGCAGTGGATTAGAATCCTATTACAATGAGCAGTTCTTC. The rearrangement joins TRBV4-1 to TRBJ2-1; D gene uncertain. V dropped 6 bases and J dropped 4 bases, with 16 bases sitting between them. The germline gives CDR1 MGHRA, CDR2 YSYEKL. The CDR3 runs to 15 residues.

The rearrangement joins TRBV28 to TRBJ1-5; 7 bases are a match to TRBD1. The ends lost 2 bases at V and 7 bases at J; junction bases unmatched: 8. The germline V gene encodes CDR1 MDHEN and CDR2 SYDVKM. This CDR3 has 15 residues. The CDR3 region is CASSLGLTGRQPQHF. The CDR3, as DNA: TGTGCCAGCAGTTTAGGCTTGACAGGGCGGCAGCCCCAGCATTTT.

The chain combines TRBV19 with TRBJ2-2; D may be TRBD1 (6 bases). V was shortened by 1 base and J by 6 bases, with 21 bases between the two germline ends. Germline-derived CDR1 and CDR2 are LNHDA and SQIVND (reference sequence). This CDR3 comprises 18 residues. CDR3 DNA sequence: TGTGCCAGTAGTATAGTGAACAGGGTGGGCCCAAGGTCCGGGGAGCTGTTTTTT. This gives the protein CASSIVNRVGPRSGELFF.